This is a list of T cell receptor beta chains from one sample in a study of blood T cell repertoires in COVID-19. Sequencing was performed with immunoSEQ multiplex PCR; in TCRdb, only in-frame clones are kept and a portion is missing. The sample holds about 76,000 clones, 80% to 85% seen once. Material: peripheral blood. The receptors originated from a human donor in a cohort sampled during active COVID-19. Both conserved end residues are part of each CDR3. The D gene is left open where the match is weak. Clone size is stated in some rows and not others, as once, few, many or a class when expanded.

abundance	v_gene	d_gene	j_gene	CDR3nt	CDR3aa
.	TRBV4-1	.	TRBJ2-7	TGCGCCAGCAGCCCCCGGGGGGCTGATTACGAGCAGTACTTC	CASSPRGADYEQYF
.	TRBV29-1	TRBD2	TRBJ2-7	TGCAGCGTTTTGGGGGCTAGCGGGGAAACCTACGAGCAGTACTTC	CSVLGASGETYEQYF
.	TRBV30	.	TRBJ1-1	TGTGCCTGGAGTGTCCCAGGTCACAACACTGAAGCTTTCTTT	CAWSVPGHNTEAFF
.	TRBV5-6	.	TRBJ1-1	TGTGCCAGCAGCTTGGATTTCGGACAGACGAACACTGAAGCTTTCTTT	CASSLDFGQTNTEAFF
.	TRBV6-5	.	TRBJ1-5	TGTGCCAGCGCTCCCCGGGGGAACGGGCAGCCCCAGCATTTT	CASAPRGNGQPQHF
few	TRBV6-4	.	TRBJ2-2	TGTGCCAGCAGTGTCTCACTAGACACCGGGGAGCTGTTTTTT	CASSVSLDTGELFF
.	TRBV6-5	.	TRBJ2-5	TGTGCCAGCAGTTATGAGCCAGGCAGAGAGACCCAGTACTTC	CASSYEPGRETQYF
.	TRBV6-6	.	TRBJ1-5	TGTGCCAGCTCAGGGTCTAGCAATCAGCCCCAGCATTTT	CASSGSSNQPQHF
.	TRBV10-3	.	TRBJ1-5	TGTGCCATCAGTGATCCCCAAACGGGGGGTCCTCAGCCCCAGCATTTT	CAISDPQTGGPQPQHF
few	TRBV11-2	TRBD2	TRBJ2-3	TGTGCCAGCAGCTTGGGCGGGGGGCCGGCAGATACGCAGTATTTT	CASSLGGGPADTQYF
.	TRBV12-5	TRBD2	TRBJ2-2	TGTGCTAGTGGTTCGGGACTAGCGGGGTTCACCGGGGAGCTGTTTTTT	CASGSGLAGFTGELFF
.	TRBV5-1	.	TRBJ1-5	TGCGCCAGCAGCCATTCGGGGTCTAGCAATCAGCCCCAGCATTTT	CASSHSGSSNQPQHF
.	TRBV6-2/TRBV6-3	.	TRBJ1-3	TGTGCCAGCAGTTACCACAGCATTTATGAAAACACCATATATTTT	CASSYHSIYENTIYF
.	TRBV15	.	TRBJ1-1	TGTGCCACCAGCAGACCAACGGGAGGCACATGGAACACTGAAGCTTTCTTT	CATSRPTGGTWNTEAFF
.	TRBV28	.	TRBJ2-7	TGTGCCAGCAGCCTACCTTTGACAGCCTCCTACGAGCAGTACTTC	CASSLPLTASYEQYF
.	TRBV19	TRBD1	TRBJ1-1	TGTGCCAGTAGTAGCCAATGGGACAGGGGGCGCACTGAAGCTTTCTTT	CASSSQWDRGRTEAFF
.	TRBV7-9	TRBD2	TRBJ2-7	TGTGCCAGCAGCTTGCTAGCGGGGGGGATAAACGAGCAGTACTTC	CASSLLAGGINEQYF
few	TRBV12-5	.	TRBJ2-7	TGTGCTAGTGGCCCCTCTTACTACGAGCAGTACTTC	CASGPSYYEQYF
.	TRBV20-1	.	TRBJ1-2	TGCAGTGTCTCACTTAACTATGGCTACACCTTC	CSVSLNYGYTF
once	TRBV2	.	TRBJ1-2	TGTGCCAGCAGTGAAGCGCGGGGGGGAGGCTACACCTTC	CASSEARGGGYTF
few	TRBV18	.	TRBJ1-2	TGTGCCAGCTCGCTGGACAGAGGCGGCTACACCTTC	CASSLDRGGYTF
.	TRBV5-4	.	TRBJ2-3	TGTGCCCAGGGTTTCCGGCCCTCCTCTAGCACAGATACGCAGTATTTT	CAQGFRPSSSTDTQYF
once	TRBV12-3/TRBV12-4	.	TRBJ2-3	TGTGCCAGCAGTGGGGGGGATACGCAGTATTTT	CASSGGDTQYF
.	TRBV18	TRBD2	TRBJ2-7	TGTGCCAGCTCACCTACCTGGACTAGCGGGGCTTACCAGTACTTC	CASSPTWTSGAYQYF
.	TRBV11-2	.	TRBJ2-7	TGTGCCAGCAGCTTGGGCAAGCTCTCCTACGAGCAGTACTTC	CASSLGKLSYEQYF
.	TRBV4-1	.	TRBJ2-3	TGCGCCAGCAGCCGGAGGGTACAAGGGGTGGAGACGCAGTATTTT	CASSRRVQGVETQYF
.	TRBV16	.	TRBJ2-7	TGTGCCAGCAGCGTGACATCCTACGAGCAGTACTTC	CASSVTSYEQYF
.	TRBV18	TRBD1	TRBJ2-1	TGTGCCAGCTCACCATCCGGGACAGGACACAATGAGCAGTTCTTC	CASSPSGTGHNEQFF
.	TRBV6-2/TRBV6-3	TRBD1	TRBJ1-2	TGTGCCAGCAGTCGCGGGACAGTTCTATTCGACTATGGCTACACCTTC	CASSRGTVLFDYGYTF
.	TRBV4-1	TRBD1	TRBJ2-1	TGCGCCAGCAGCCAAGGACAGGGAAACTCGAATGAGCAGTTCTTC	CASSQGQGNSNEQFF
.	TRBV4-2	.	TRBJ2-1	TGTGCCAGCAGCCAAGATAGAGTAGCTCCTGGGGGCAGGGTCTTC	CASSQDRVAPGGRVF
.	TRBV15	TRBD1	TRBJ1-2	TGTGCCACCAGCAGAGTTGGGGACGGACAGGGACGAAGGCATGGCTACACCTTC	CATSRVGDGQGRRHGYTF
.	TRBV18	TRBD1	TRBJ1-1	TGTGCCAGCTCACCACCCGACAGGGCGGACACTGAAGCTTTCTTT	CASSPPDRADTEAFF
.	TRBV19	.	TRBJ1-1	TGTGCCAGTAGTGTTCCGGAGGTTGAAGCTTTCTTT	CASSVPEVEAFF
.	TRBV24-1	TRBD1	TRBJ2-1	TGTGCCACCAGTGACCCGACAGGGAGCTCCTACAATGAGCAGTTCTTC	CATSDPTGSSYNEQFF
.	TRBV9	.	TRBJ2-2	TGTGCCAGCAGCGACACGAACACCGGGGAGCTGTTTTTT	CASSDTNTGELFF
.	TRBV7-8	.	TRBJ2-3	TGTGCCAGCAGCCCTAGCCCAGATACGCAGTATTTT	CASSPSPDTQYF
.	TRBV10-1	.	TRBJ2-5	TGCGCCAGCAGTGAGAATGTACCAGGTACCCAGTACTTC	CASSENVPGTQYF
.	TRBV2	TRBD1	TRBJ2-7	TGTGCCAGCAGGGCGGACAGGTTCTCCTACGAGCAGTACTTC	CASRADRFSYEQYF